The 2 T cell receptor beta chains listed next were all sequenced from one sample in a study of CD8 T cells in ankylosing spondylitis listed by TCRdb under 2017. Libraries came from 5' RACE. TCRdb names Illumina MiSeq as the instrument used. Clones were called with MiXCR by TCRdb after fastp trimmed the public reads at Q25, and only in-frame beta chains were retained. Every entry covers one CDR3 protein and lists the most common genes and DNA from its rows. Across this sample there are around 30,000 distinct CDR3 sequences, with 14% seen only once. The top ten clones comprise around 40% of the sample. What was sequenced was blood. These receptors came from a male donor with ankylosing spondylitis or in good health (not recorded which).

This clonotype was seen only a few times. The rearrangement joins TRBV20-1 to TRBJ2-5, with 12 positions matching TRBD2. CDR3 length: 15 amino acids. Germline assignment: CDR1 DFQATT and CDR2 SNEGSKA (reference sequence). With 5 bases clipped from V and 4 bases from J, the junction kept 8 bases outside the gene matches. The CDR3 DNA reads TGCAGTGCTCATAAGACTAGCGGGAGTGGAGAGACCCAGTACTTC. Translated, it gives CSAHKTSGSGETQYF.

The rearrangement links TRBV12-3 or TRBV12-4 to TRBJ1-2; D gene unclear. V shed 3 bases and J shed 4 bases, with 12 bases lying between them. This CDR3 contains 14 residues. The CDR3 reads CASSLGKGIYGYTF. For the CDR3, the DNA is TGTGCCAGCAGTTTGGGAAAAGGGATCTATGGCTACACCTTC.